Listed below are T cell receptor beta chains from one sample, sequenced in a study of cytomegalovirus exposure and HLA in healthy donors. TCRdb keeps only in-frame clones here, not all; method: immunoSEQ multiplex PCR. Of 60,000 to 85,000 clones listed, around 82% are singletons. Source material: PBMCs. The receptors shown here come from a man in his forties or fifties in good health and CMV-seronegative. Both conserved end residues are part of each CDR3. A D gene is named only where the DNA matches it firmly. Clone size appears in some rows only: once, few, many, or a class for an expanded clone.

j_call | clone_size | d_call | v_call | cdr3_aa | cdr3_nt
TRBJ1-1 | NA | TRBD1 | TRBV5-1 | CASSSGTGSGEAFF | TGCGCCAGCAGCTCCGGGACAGGGTCGGGTGAAGCTTTCTTT
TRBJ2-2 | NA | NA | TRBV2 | CATAMTANTGELFF | TGTGCCACCGCGATGACAGCTAACACCGGGGAGCTGTTTTTT
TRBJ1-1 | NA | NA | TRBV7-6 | CASSLGGEGTEAFF | TGTGCCAGCAGCTTGGGAGGGGAAGGCACTGAAGCTTTCTTT
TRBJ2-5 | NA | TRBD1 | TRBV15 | CATSMRGQVPQETQYF | TGTGCCACCAGCATGCGGGGACAGGTCCCCCAAGAGACCCAGTACTTC
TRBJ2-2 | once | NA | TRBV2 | CASSEILSTGELFF | TGTGCCAGCAGTGAGATACTGTCCACCGGGGAGCTGTTTTTT
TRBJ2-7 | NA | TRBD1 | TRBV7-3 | CASSQSTDRAEQYF | TGTGCCAGCAGCCAATCGACGGACAGGGCCGAGCAGTACTTC
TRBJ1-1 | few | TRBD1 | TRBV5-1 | CASSLGGTGANTEAFF | TGCGCCAGCAGCTTGGGCGGGACAGGGGCGAACACTGAAGCTTTCTTT
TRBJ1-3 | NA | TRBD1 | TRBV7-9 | CASSMGQGGNTIYF | TGTGCCAGCAGCATGGGACAGGGCGGGAACACCATATATTTT
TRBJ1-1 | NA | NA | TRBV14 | CASSQVEAGAFF | TGTGCCAGCAGCCAAGTGGAGGCCGGGGCTTTCTTT
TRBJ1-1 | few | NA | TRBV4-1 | CASSQPGTLNTEAFF | TGCGCCAGCAGCCAACCCGGGACACTGAACACTGAAGCTTTCTTT
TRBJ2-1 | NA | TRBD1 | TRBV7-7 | CASSLSGDSYNEQFF | TGTGCTAGCAGCTTATCCGGGGACAGCTACAATGAGCAGTTCTTC
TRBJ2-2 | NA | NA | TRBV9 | CASSVVLAGTGELFF | TGTGCCAGCAGCGTAGTCCTAGCCGGTACCGGGGAGCTGTTTTTT
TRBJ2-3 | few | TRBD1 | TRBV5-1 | CASSSGQVTTDTQYF | TGCGCCAGCAGCTCTGGACAGGTGACCACAGATACGCAGTATTTT
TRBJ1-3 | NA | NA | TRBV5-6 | CASSSGGNTIYF | TGTGCCAGCAGCTCGGGTGGAAACACCATATATTTT
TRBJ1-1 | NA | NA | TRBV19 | CASKSGRCEAFF | TGTGCCAGTAAGAGCGGACGTTGTGAAGCTTTCTTT
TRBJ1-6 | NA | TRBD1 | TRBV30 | CACPLGTGSVNSPLHF | TGTGCCTGCCCCCTGGGGACAGGATCTGTTAATTCACCCCTCCACTTT
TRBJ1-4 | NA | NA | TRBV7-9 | CASSLVTGLEKLFF | TGTGCCAGCAGCTTAGTCACGGGGTTGGAAAAACTGTTTTTT
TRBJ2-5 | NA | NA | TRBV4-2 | CASSQGVAEETQYF | TGTGCCAGCAGCCAAGGAGTAGCGGAAGAGACCCAGTACTTC
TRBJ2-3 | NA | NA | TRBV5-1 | CASSPAGESGWSTDTQYF | TGCGCCAGCAGCCCCGCGGGTGAATCGGGTTGGAGCACAGATACGCAGTATTTT
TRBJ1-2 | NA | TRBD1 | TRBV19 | CASSPLTGGRGYTF | TGTGCCAGTAGTCCCCTGACAGGGGGCAGAGGCTACACCTTC
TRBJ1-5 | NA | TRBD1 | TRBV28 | CASSFPGGFHQPQHF | TGTGCCAGCAGTTTCCCAGGGGGGTTTCATCAGCCCCAGCATTTT
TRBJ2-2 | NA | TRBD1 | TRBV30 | CAWSRQGAGGELFF | TGTGCCTGGAGTCGTCAGGGGGCAGGCGGGGAGCTGTTTTTT
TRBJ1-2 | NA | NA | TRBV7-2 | CASSSMAEGSRYTF | TGTGCCAGCAGCTCAATGGCGGAGGGGAGCCGGTACACCTTC
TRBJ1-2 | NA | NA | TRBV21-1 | CASSGRTGTENYGYTF | TGTGCCAGCAGCGGGCGAACAGGGACCGAAAACTATGGCTACACCTTC
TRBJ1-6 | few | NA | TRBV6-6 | CASTSQGSDSPLHF | TGTGCCAGCACCTCACAGGGTTCAGACTCACCCCTCCACTTT
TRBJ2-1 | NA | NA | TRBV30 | CAWSTSTDNEQFF | TGTGCCTGGAGTACCTCGACAGACAATGAGCAGTTCTTC
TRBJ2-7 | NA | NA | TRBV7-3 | CASSLNGGSYEQYF | TGTGCCAGCAGCTTAAACGGGGGATCCTACGAGCAGTACTTC
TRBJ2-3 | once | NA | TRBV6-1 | CASSEKGPGTDTQYF | TGTGCCAGCAGTGAAAAGGGGCCCGGGACAGATACGCAGTATTTT
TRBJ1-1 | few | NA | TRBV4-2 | CASSQEVRGEAFF | TGTGCCAGCAGCCAGGAGGTCAGGGGAGAAGCTTTCTTT
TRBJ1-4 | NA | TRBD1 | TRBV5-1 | CASSVNPGQGEKLFF | TGCGCCAGCAGCGTTAACCCGGGACAGGGTGAAAAACTGTTTTTT
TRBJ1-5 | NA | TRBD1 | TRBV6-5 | CASSRGTGGDQPQHF | TGTGCCAGCAGCCGTGGGACAGGGGGCGATCAGCCCCAGCATTTT
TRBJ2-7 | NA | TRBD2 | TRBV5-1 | CASREPGLAGVREQYF | TGCGCCAGCAGGGAACCGGGACTAGCGGGGGTAAGGGAGCAGTACTTC
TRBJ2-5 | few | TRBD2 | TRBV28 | CASSDPGLALETQYF | TGTGCCAGTTCCGATCCGGGACTAGCGTTGGAGACCCAGTACTTC
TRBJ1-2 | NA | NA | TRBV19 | CASSPEGRENYGYTF | TGTGCCAGTAGTCCGGAGGGAAGGGAAAACTATGGCTACACCTTC
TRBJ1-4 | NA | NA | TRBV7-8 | CASSLGAAHEKLFF | TGTGCCAGCAGCTTGGGGGCTGCGCACGAAAAACTGTTTTTT
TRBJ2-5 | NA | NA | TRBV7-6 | CASSSEETQYF | TGTGCCAGCAGTTCGGAAGAGACCCAGTACTTC
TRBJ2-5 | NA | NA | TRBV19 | CASSIYAARGAQETQYF | TGTGCCAGTAGTATATACGCCGCTCGCGGGGCCCAAGAGACCCAGTACTTC
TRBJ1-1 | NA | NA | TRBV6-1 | CATPAHTEAFF | TGTGCCACCCCCGCGCACACTGAAGCTTTCTTT
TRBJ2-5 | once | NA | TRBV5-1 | CASSSGGQTQYF | TGCGCCAGCAGCTCCGGGGGTCAGACCCAGTACTTC
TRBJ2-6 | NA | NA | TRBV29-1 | CAGRGPGANVLTF | TGCGCCGGGCGGGGCCCTGGGGCCAACGTCCTGACTTTC
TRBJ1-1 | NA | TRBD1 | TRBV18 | CASSPGQENTEAFF | TGTGCCAGCTCACCGGGACAGGAGAACACTGAAGCTTTCTTT
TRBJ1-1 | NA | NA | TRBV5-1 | CASSHPWQNTEAFF | TGCGCCAGCAGCCATCCCTGGCAGAACACTGAAGCTTTCTTT
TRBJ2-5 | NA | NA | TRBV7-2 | CASSPRTGGTQYF | TGTGCCAGCAGCCCAAGAACTGGCGGGACCCAGTACTTC
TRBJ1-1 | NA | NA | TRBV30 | CAWRALNTEAFF | TGTGCCTGGAGGGCATTGAACACTGAAGCTTTCTTT
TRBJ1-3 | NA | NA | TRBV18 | CASTPPWSGGLANTIYF | TGTGCCAGCACACCCCCCTGGTCAGGTGGTTTGGCAAACACCATATATTTT
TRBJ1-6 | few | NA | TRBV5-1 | CASSGTGSDASPLHF | TGCGCCAGCAGCGGAACGGGGTCAGACGCTTCACCCCTCCACTTT
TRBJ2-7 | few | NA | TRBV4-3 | CASSQRPQGRDEQYF | TGCGCCAGCAGCCAAAGACCCCAGGGCCGGGACGAGCAGTACTTC
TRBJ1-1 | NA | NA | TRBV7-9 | CASTHGATDPIRGAFF | TGTGCCAGCACCCATGGGGCGACAGACCCAATTAGGGGAGCTTTCTTT
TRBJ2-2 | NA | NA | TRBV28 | CASSSVQGGTGELFF | TGTGCCAGCAGTTCTGTGCAGGGGGGAACCGGGGAGCTGTTTTTT
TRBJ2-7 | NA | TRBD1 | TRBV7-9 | CASSSGQGARYEQYF | TGTGCCAGCAGCTCAGGACAGGGGGCTAGGTACGAGCAGTACTTC
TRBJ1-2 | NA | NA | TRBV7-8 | CSSSLRGRAADGYTF | TGTTCCAGCAGCTTGCGGGGCAGGGCAGCGGATGGCTACACCTTC
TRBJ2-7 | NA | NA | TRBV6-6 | CASSYSTPLSYEQYF | TGTGCCAGCAGTTACTCAACCCCACTATCCTACGAGCAGTACTTC
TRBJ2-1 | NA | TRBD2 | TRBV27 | CASRRGAYNEQFF | TGTGCCAGCAGGCGGGGGGCCTACAATGAGCAGTTCTTC
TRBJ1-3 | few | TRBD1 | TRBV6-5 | CASSYSRDRAGNTIYF | TGTGCCAGCAGTTACTCCAGGGACAGGGCTGGAAACACCATATATTTT